Below, 17 T cell receptor beta chains from the same sample are listed, as sequenced in a study of blood T cell repertoires in COVID-19. The data were produced by immunoSEQ multiplex PCR, yet TCRdb's version contains in-frame clones alone and is incomplete. The table lists about 190,000 clones, around 84% of them singletons. Source material: PBMCs or T cells enriched from blood (not recorded which). The receptor source for this set is a young woman who had recovered from COVID-19.

As regards this clone: One base away lies a much larger clone, so this may be a sequencing read error. The chain is built from TRBV5-5 and TRBJ1-2; D is ambiguous. Germline CDR1 is SGHKS and CDR2 is YYEKEE (reference sequence). This CDR3 spans 13 amino acids. Trimming stripped 0 bases from V and 4 bases from J, with 7 bases between. The CDR3 region is CASSLAGSYGYTF. In DNA, the CDR3 is TGTGCCAGCAGCTTGGCGGGGAGCTATGGCTACACCTTC.

The chain carries TRBV29-1 and TRBJ2-1, with a tentative D call TRBD2 (6 bases). V was trimmed by 4 bases and J by 2 bases, leaving 9 bases between them. This CDR3 has 13 residues. Germline CDR1 and CDR2: SQVTM and ANQGSEA. DNA for the CDR3: TGCAGCGTTGCTCGGGAGCCCTACAATGAGCAGTTCTTC. The encoded protein is CSVAREPYNEQFF.

This clone was counted only a few times. The chain has TRBV5-6 and TRBJ1-3; D is undetermined. Between the trimmed V and J ends, which lost 3 bases and 4 bases, there was a span of 5 bases. The CDR3 covers 12 residues. From germline, CDR1 is SGHDT and CDR2 YYEEEE. CDR3 sequence (DNA): TGTGCCAGCAGCTATCTAGGAAACACCATATATTTT. Translated, it gives CASSYLGNTIYF.

The chain has TRBV5-5 and TRBJ2-5, with TRBD2 identical over 13 bases. The J segment lost 7 bases and the V segment lost 4 bases, leaving 10 bases of the junction unmatched. CDR3 length equals 16 residues. CDR1 and CDR2 from the germline V gene are SGHKS and YYEKEE (reference sequence). As DNA, the CDR3 is TGTGCCAGCAGCCTCTGGACTAGCGGGAGTGTGGGGACCCAGTACTTC. It encodes CASSLWTSGSVGTQYF.

The CDR3 nucleotides read TGTGCCAGCAGCCACCGCGGCGGTGGCTACACCTTC. Residues: CASSHRGGGYTF. The V and J genes are TRBV14 and TRBJ1-2; D not certain. Germline V gives CDR1 SGHDN, CDR2 FVKESK. The V end lost 3 bases, the J end lost 7 bases, and 9 bases lay between the germline ends. The CDR3 runs to 12 residues.

The V call is TRBV6-5, the J call TRBJ2-3; 9 nucleotides line up with TRBD2. J lost 5 bases, V lost 6 bases, and 6 bases had no gene match. CDR1 MNHEY and CDR2 SVGAGI come from the germline V gene. The CDR3 sequence is 14 residues long. CDR3 bases: TGTGCCAGCAGGCGGGAGGGCCGAGGAGATACGCAGTATTTT. It is translated as CASRREGRGDTQYF.

The chain couples TRBV19 to TRBJ1-5; a weak D match, TRBD1 (5 bases). The CDR3 has 15 amino acids. Trimming removed 3 bases from V and 2 bases from J, with 11 bases in between. Germline-derived CDR1 and CDR2 are LNHDA and SQIVND (reference sequence). This CDR3 reads CASSIRTSRNQPQHF. The CDR3 DNA is TGTGCCAGTAGTATCCGGACATCCCGCAATCAGCCCCAGCATTTT.

The chain joins TRBV6-5 to TRBJ2-7; 9 bases are shared with TRBD2. Germline lookup yields CDR1 MNHEY and CDR2 SVGAGI. Trimming took 6 bases from V and 4 from J; bases not matched to a gene: 7. There are 14 residues in the CDR3. The CDR3, as DNA: TGTGCCAGCAGGACTAGCGGAGCCCCTTACGAGCAGTACTTC. Protein product: CASRTSGAPYEQYF.

This clone was detected once. The V call is TRBV3-1 (or the pseudogene TRBV3-2), the J call TRBJ2-3; D is undetermined. CDR1 LGHDT and CDR2 YNNKEL come from the germline V gene (reference sequence). Deletions cut 0 bases from V and 1 base from J, with 11 bases between. The CDR3 is 16 amino acids. CDR3 protein: CASSQEVRRGTDTQYF. CDR3 sequence (DNA): TGTGCCAGCAGCCAAGAGGTGCGTCGGGGCACAGATACGCAGTATTTT.

The V and J genes are TRBV19 and TRBJ2-7; 10 positions match TRBD1. V shed 9 bases and J 0 bases; nucleotides not matched to a gene: 11. The CDR3 covers 16 residues. Germline CDR1 reads LNHDA; CDR2 reads SQIVND (reference sequence). The DNA of the CDR3 is TGTGCCAGCGGTTCCGGGACAGGGGCCCCCTCCTACGAGCAGTACTTC. Protein: CASGSGTGAPSYEQYF.

The V gene is TRBV7-9, the J gene TRBJ2-1; 8 nucleotides match TRBD2. Germline V gene sequence: CDR1 SEHNR, CDR2 FQNEAQ (reference sequence). This CDR3 region has 15 residues. V shed 4 bases, J shed 5 bases, and the junction held 7 bases outside the gene matches. Written as DNA, the CDR3 is TGTGCCAGCAGCTCCCTGGGTAGCGGGGACAATGAGCAGTTCTTC. It encodes CASSSLGSGDNEQFF.

The V call is TRBV3-1 (or the pseudogene TRBV3-2), the J call TRBJ2-5; D is perhaps TRBD2 (6 bases). CDR1 is LGHDT, CDR2 YNNKEL, per germline (reference sequence). V lost 1 base and J 0 bases, leaving 6 bases between the germline ends. The length of the CDR3 is 14 residues. The CDR3 loop reads CASSQGDYQETQYF. In DNA, the CDR3 is TGTGCCAGCAGCCAAGGGGACTACCAAGAGACCCAGTACTTC.

In this sample, this clone turned up a few times. The chain links TRBV6-6 to TRBJ2-2; 9 positions agree with TRBD1. V dropped 7 bases and J dropped 5; count of bases not matched to a gene: 8. Germline V gene lookup returns CDR1 MNHNY and CDR2 SVGAGI (reference sequence). The CDR3 extends over 15 amino acids. CDR3: CASTLQGALTGELFF. In DNA, the CDR3 is TGTGCCAGCACCCTACAGGGGGCCTTAACCGGGGAGCTGTTTTTT.

The chain is built from TRBV5-4 and TRBJ2-5, with 14 nucleotides matching TRBD2. V was clipped by 0 bases and J by 5 bases; unmatched bases: 12. Per the germline V gene, CDR1 is SGHNT and CDR2 is YYREEE (reference sequence). The CDR3 is 19 amino acids. CDR3 in amino acids: CASSLGLAGGPFPGETQYF. CDR3 DNA sequence: TGTGCCAGCAGCTTGGGACTAGCGGGGGGGCCGTTTCCCGGGGAGACCCAGTACTTC.

The count of this clone is one. This chain uses TRBV18 with TRBJ1-1; 8 bases are shared with TRBD1. The V segment lost 0 bases and the J segment 8 bases; nucleotides outside the gene matches: 8. Looked up from germline, CDR1 is KGHSH and CDR2 is LQKENI. This CDR3 has 15 residues. CDR3 in amino acids: CASSPPRTGTVEAFF. The CDR3 nucleotides are TGTGCCAGCTCACCACCGAGGACAGGGACGGTAGAAGCTTTCTTT.

The chain employs TRBV9 and TRBJ2-3; D possibly corresponds to TRBD2 (6 bases). Germline-derived CDR1 and CDR2 are SGDLS and YYNGEE. The V end was cut by 0 bases, the J end by 2 bases, with 10 bases between. The CDR3 is 15 amino acids. CDR3 nucleotide sequence: TGTGCCAGCAGCGTAGTCGGGGGATCCACAGATACGCAGTATTTT. It is translated as CASSVVGGSTDTQYF. Variable domain in full (rest from reference TRBV9 and TRBJ2-3): DSGVTQTPKHLITATGQRVTLRCSPRSGDLSVYWYQQSLDQGLQFLIQYYNGEERAKGNILERFSAQQFPDLHSELNLSSLELGDSALYFCASSVVGGSTDTQYFGPGTRLTVL.

CDR3 residues: CASSEGGLAPYEQFF. In DNA, the CDR3 is TGTGCCAGCAGTGAAGGTGGACTAGCTCCCTATGAGCAGTTCTTC. This sequence joins TRBV6-1 and TRBJ2-1, with 8 nucleotides matching TRBD2. The V gene's germline CDR1 is MNHNS and CDR2 SASEGT. The CDR3 totals 15 residues. V dropped 1 base and J dropped 8; count of bases not matched to a gene: 7.